This passage covers 4 T cell receptor beta chains from one sample sequenced in a study of cytomegalovirus exposure and HLA in healthy donors. Sequencing was performed with immunoSEQ multiplex PCR; in TCRdb, only in-frame clones are kept and a portion is missing. The data hold some 170,000 clones, with 90% to 97% observed a single time. The sequenced sample was PBMCs. Every receptor here comes from a woman younger than 35 in good health and CMV-seronegative.

The rearrangement uses TRBV2 and TRBJ2-1; TRBD2 matches at 12 bases. Germline assignment: CDR1 SNHLY and CDR2 FYNNEI. The J segment lost 9 bases and the V segment lost 2 bases, leaving 5 bases of the junction unmatched. The CDR3 has 15 residues. The CDR3, as DNA: TGTGCCAGCAGTGAATTACTAGCGGGGGGTACTGAGCAGTTCTTC. This sequence encodes CASSELLAGGTEQFF.

The CDR3 DNA is TGCGCCAGCAGCCGGCGGACAGGGACAAACACCGGGGAGCTGTTTTTT. Protein product: CASSRRTGTNTGELFF. The V call is TRBV5-1, the J call TRBJ2-2; 8 bases map to TRBD1. There are 16 residues in the CDR3. With V trimmed by 4 bases and J by 2 bases, 7 bases remained unmatched. CDR1 and CDR2 from the germline V gene are SGHRS and YFSETQ.

The chain has TRBV4-1 and TRBJ2-7, with 9 bases aligning to TRBD1. The germline V gene has CDR1 MGHRA and CDR2 YSYEKL. J was trimmed by 1 base and V by 4 bases; bases with no gene match: 8. This CDR3 spans 16 amino acids. The CDR3 region has the DNA TGCGCCAGCAGCCCTTACCCGACAGGGGGATCCTACGAGCAGTACTTC. Translation: CASSPYPTGGSYEQYF.

The rearrangement uses TRBV6-6 and TRBJ2-7, with D perhaps TRBD2 (6 bases). Trimming took off 5 bases at V and 6 bases at J, with 23 bases between the two ends. The CDR3 loop spans 16 amino acids. Germline-derived CDR1 and CDR2 are MNHNY and SVGAGI (reference sequence). The CDR3 DNA is TGTGCCAGCAGTCCCACAGCCGGGAGACCCCAGGGCGAGCAGTACTTC. Its translation is CASSPTAGRPQGEQYF.